This T cell receptor beta chain comes out of a study of OX40 agonist ivuxolimab in advanced cancers. Regarding the complete study: Ivuxolimab was an agonistic, fully human IgG2 monoclonal antibody directed against OX40 (CD134), a costimulatory receptor. The point of sequencing TCRbeta in the periphery was to test whether ivuxolimab changed TCR sequence diversity and drove clonal T-cell expansion. Intravenous ivuxolimab was administered to patients every 2 weeks at six dose levels: 0.01, 0.1, 0.3, 1.5, 3 and 10 mg/kg. In the dose-escalation cohort, roughly four fifths of patients were male, and the mean age was roughly 60 years, with a range of roughly 20 to 80. Patients were allowed to have had prior anti-PD-1, anti-PD-L1 or anti-CTLA-4 therapy, and roughly 40% of the dose-escalation patients had been treated with checkpoint inhibitors. Three dose-escalation patients achieved partial responses, one with hepatocellular carcinoma and two with cutaneous melanoma. Among the approximately 54 dose-escalation patients, about 20 had hepatocellular carcinoma, 15 or so melanoma, 9 renal cell carcinoma and 9 head and neck cancer. The paper reports the monotherapy dose-escalation portion (N of about 54 patients) of the phase I ivuxolimab trial. General conclusions and limits of the study: In the 0.1-3.0 mg/kg groups, partial responders had among the lowest normalized peripheral clonal expansion, particularly in CD8+ T cells. On average, CD8+ T cells showed more expanded clones than CD4+ T cells after ivuxolimab. Which antigens the clonally expanded peripheral T cells were specific for was not determined. At doses of 0.1 to 3.0 mg/kg, clonal expansion of both CD4+ and CD8+ blood T cells was observed from baseline to week 6. Low levels of normalized T-cell clonal expansion were also seen in some patients who did not respond.

Here V drops 6 bases and J drops 0 bases, and the junction holds 3 bases not matched to any gene. The CDR3, cysteine through phenylalanine, is 15 amino acids long. The CDR3 DNA has 45 bases and is translated from base 1. The germline V gene supplies CDR1 SNHLY and CDR2 FYNNEI. Patients with a history of autoimmune disease or receiving systemic immunosuppression were excluded from the trial. Peripheral blood for TCR sequencing was drawn from every dose cohort at baseline, at cycle 4 day 1 and at cycle 7 day 1. The samples were drawn from a first-in-human, open-label, multicenter phase I dose-escalation trial of ivuxolimab. Adults with locally advanced or metastatic head and neck squamous cell, hepatocellular, melanoma or renal cell carcinoma were enrolled in the trial. Before TCR sequencing, CD4+ T cells and CD8+ T cells were sorted from peripheral blood as separate populations. For this clone: Its antigen remains unidentified. No base qualities exist here, and no much larger clone lies one base off it.

Genomic DNA was isolated from the sorted cells so that the TCRbeta CDR3 region could be sequenced. The immunoSEQ Assay was used to sequence the TCRbeta CDR3 regions. Entries here come from immuneACCESS through TCRdb and include only in-frame sequences with V and J called. Some clones fail to appear in such tables; in the studies checked, an unresolved V gene covers under half of the shortfall, and the cause of the remainder is unknown. The sample table holds some 53,000 clones, of which under 95% were seen once. The top ten constitute 9% to 15% of the sample. The rearranged chain carries TRBV2 and TRBJ2-3; TRBD2 fits 10 bases in the junction. This clonotype originated in an adult with an advanced solid tumor such as melanoma, head and neck, liver or kidney cancer. Sequences were derived from CD4+ or CD8+ T cells sorted from blood, sampled in a trial of the OX40 agonist ivuxolimab. The CDR3 region reads CASRSTSGSTDTQYF. DNA sequence: TGTGCCAGCAGATCGACTAGCGGGAGCACAGATACGCAGTATTTT.